This T cell receptor (beta chain) was identified during a study of blood T cells in healthy people across ages. There are a few counts of this clonotype. What it binds is not known. The authors ran a second PCR of 7 to 11 cycles using a sample-barcoded 5' primer and a J-beta primer mix. TCRdb re-called the 5' RACE reads through MiXCR, storing one row per CDR3 protein. The table includes around 1,000,000 distinct CDR3 sequences, 20% to 25% detected once. Findings of the study overall: Estimated diversity, derived from one million T cells, was regarded as an underestimate.

Germline-derived CDR1 and CDR2 are MNHEY and SMNVEV (reference sequence). V was pared by 3 bases and J by 5 bases, with 7 bases of the junction left unmatched. This CDR3 is 16 amino acids long. These records were also assigned to another study, of T cells of mothers and their children. From that paper: Primer M1S, used in the second PCR, introduced sample barcodes and 2-4 random nucleotides.

The clonotype was recovered from a girl aged 2-10 years in good health. The rearrangement uses TRBV27 and TRBJ2-4; 10 bases align to TRBD2. The sequencing input was blood. The CDR3 DNA follows: TGTGCCAGCAGTTTCTTAGCGGGAGGAGGGGAAAACATTCAGTACTTC. This codes for CASSFLAGGGENIQYF.